This T cell receptor beta chain appears in the sequencing data of a study of blood T cell repertoires in COVID-19. Only in-frame clones appear in the TCRdb table, and some are missing; sequencing was by immunoSEQ multiplex PCR. The sample has about 160,000 clones, around 84% seen once; the top ten hold around 7.8%. Recruits, aged roughly 18 to 90 years, lived in under 25 US areas. Participant-given clinical history determined each cohort assignment. V lost 1 base and J 4 bases, leaving 14 bases between the germline ends. Germline assignment: CDR1 SNHLY and CDR2 FYNNEI. The CDR3 totals 16 residues. This clone was picked up a small number of times.

The TCR originated in a man aged 50-60 years who had recovered from COVID-19. The rearrangement uses TRBV2 and TRBJ1-5; possible D gene TRBD1, 5 bases. Sequencing was performed on PBMCs or T cells enriched from blood (not recorded which). The CDR3 loop is CASSEGSSGFNQPQHF. The CDR3 bases are TGTGCCAGCAGTGAAGGGTCGTCAGGGTTTAATCAGCCCCAGCATTTT.